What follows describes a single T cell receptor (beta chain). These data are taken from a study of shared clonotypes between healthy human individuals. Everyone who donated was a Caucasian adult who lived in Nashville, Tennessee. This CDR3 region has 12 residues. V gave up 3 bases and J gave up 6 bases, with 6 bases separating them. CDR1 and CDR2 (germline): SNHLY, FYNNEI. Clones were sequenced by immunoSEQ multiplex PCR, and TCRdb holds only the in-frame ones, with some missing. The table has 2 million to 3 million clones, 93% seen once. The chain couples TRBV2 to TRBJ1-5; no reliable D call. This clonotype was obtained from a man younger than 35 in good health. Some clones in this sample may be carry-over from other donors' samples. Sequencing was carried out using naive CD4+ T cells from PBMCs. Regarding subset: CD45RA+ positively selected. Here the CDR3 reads CASSDEGQPQHF. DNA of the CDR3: TGTGCCAGCAGTGATGAGGGTCAGCCCCAGCATTTT.